A selection of T cell receptor beta chains follows, all from one sample in a study of monozygotic twins with inflammatory bowel disease. TCRdb reprocessed the 5' RACE reads; each CDR3 protein has one entry and no DNA is given. Its listing shows about 330,000 distinct CDR3 sequences. Specimen: blood. The receptors shown here come from a human donor with ulcerative colitis or Crohn's disease, or a healthy co-twin of an affected twin (not recorded which). CDR3s include the opening cysteine and the closing phenylalanine or tryptophan.

J gene: TRBJ1-2
V gene: TRBV5-1
CDR3 protein: CASSQGTATPFSEGYTF

J gene: TRBJ1-4
V gene: TRBV4-1
CDR3 protein: CASSRFLNNEKLFF

J gene: TRBJ1-3
V gene: TRBV5-1
CDR3 protein: CASSPSPGPFSGNTIYF

J gene: TRBJ1-1
V gene: TRBV4-3
CDR3 protein: CASSQGFPGPANTEAFF

J gene: TRBJ1-1
V gene: TRBV5-1
CDR3 protein: CASSDRDRGPSGTEAFF

J gene: TRBJ1-2
V gene: TRBV4-3
CDR3 protein: CASSQDLAGNYGYTF

J gene: TRBJ1-2
V gene: TRBV5-6
CDR3 protein: CASRRRTGGYYYGYTF

J gene: TRBJ2-7
V gene: TRBV2
CDR3 protein: CASNVQRGGYEQYF

J gene: TRBJ2-5
V gene: TRBV20-1
CDR3 protein: CSARGLVRTSSETQYF

J gene: TRBJ1-1
V gene: TRBV7-3
CDR3 protein: CASSLGREYTEAFF

J gene: TRBJ1-1
V gene: TRBV4-1
CDR3 protein: CASSQDGARAFF

J gene: TRBJ2-1
V gene: TRBV7-3
CDR3 protein: CASSVYGTTNEQFF

J gene: TRBJ2-7
V gene: TRBV20-1
CDR3 protein: CSARGPAGVYEQCF

J gene: TRBJ1-2
V gene: TRBV6-5
CDR3 protein: CASSYSTGGNYGYTF

J gene: TRBJ2-7
V gene: TRBV11-2
CDR3 protein: CASSLDRTGANEQYF

J gene: TRBJ2-5
V gene: TRBV11-1
CDR3 protein: CASSPWTGLQTQYF

J gene: TRBJ2-2
V gene: TRBV6-5
CDR3 protein: CASRRGGGELFF

J gene: TRBJ2-1
V gene: TRBV20-1
CDR3 protein: CSARIAGVQFF

J gene: TRBJ2-2
V gene: TRBV9
CDR3 protein: CASSIPPRPRTGELFF

J gene: TRBJ1-6
V gene: TRBV27
CDR3 protein: CASSPTDPESPLHF

J gene: TRBJ1-6
V gene: TRBV3-1
CDR3 protein: CASSPGTGNNSPLHF

J gene: TRBJ2-1
V gene: TRBV5-1
CDR3 protein: CASSPTSGPYNEQFF

J gene: TRBJ2-7
V gene: TRBV18
CDR3 protein: CASARDGGYEQYF

J gene: TRBJ1-1
V gene: TRBV12-3/TRBV12-4
CDR3 protein: CASSGRLSTEAFF

J gene: TRBJ2-3
V gene: TRBV20-1
CDR3 protein: CSARDAGIATSDTQYF

J gene: TRBJ1-6
V gene: TRBV12-3/TRBV12-4
CDR3 protein: CASTPGPNNSPLHF

J gene: TRBJ1-1
V gene: TRBV10-2
CDR3 protein: CASISGEGMNTEAFF

J gene: TRBJ2-7
V gene: TRBV28
CDR3 protein: CASPDKGGEQYF

J gene: TRBJ2-5
V gene: TRBV28
CDR3 protein: CASSPGGAGEETQYF

J gene: TRBJ2-7
V gene: TRBV28
CDR3 protein: CASTQPRGLTSWGQYF

J gene: TRBJ1-4
V gene: TRBV10-3
CDR3 protein: CAISEAAGATNEKLFF

J gene: TRBJ1-2
V gene: TRBV7-9
CDR3 protein: CASSLPGTYGYPF

J gene: TRBJ2-2
V gene: TRBV10-3
CDR3 protein: CAITNTGELFF

J gene: TRBJ1-1
V gene: TRBV4-1
CDR3 protein: CASSPEPIAGVNTEAFF

J gene: TRBJ2-1
V gene: TRBV7-2
CDR3 protein: CASSPKATSYNEQFF

J gene: TRBJ2-5
V gene: TRBV10-2
CDR3 protein: CASSDTLAGGQETQYF

J gene: TRBJ2-1
V gene: TRBV27
CDR3 protein: CASSLLAGGPSSYNEQFF

J gene: TRBJ2-2
V gene: TRBV7-2
CDR3 protein: CASSSGQITGELFF

J gene: TRBJ2-3
V gene: TRBV20-1
CDR3 protein: CSARGLGSTDTQYF

J gene: TRBJ1-1
V gene: TRBV29-1
CDR3 protein: CSVGSGRTYTEAFF

J gene: TRBJ2-7
V gene: TRBV4-2
CDR3 protein: CASSYPERGHEQYF

J gene: TRBJ2-5
V gene: TRBV28
CDR3 protein: CASRTDRVQETQYF

J gene: TRBJ2-2
V gene: TRBV3-1
CDR3 protein: CASSHRGAMNTGELFF

J gene: TRBJ1-3
V gene: TRBV29-1
CDR3 protein: CSVLQGSFSGNTIYF

J gene: TRBJ1-1
V gene: TRBV12-3/TRBV12-4
CDR3 protein: CASGTGLGTEAFF

J gene: TRBJ1-4
V gene: TRBV12-3/TRBV12-4
CDR3 protein: CASSLRGFGEKLFF

J gene: TRBJ2-1
V gene: TRBV9
CDR3 protein: CASSGLVQGLNEQFF

J gene: TRBJ1-3
V gene: TRBV29-1
CDR3 protein: CSVVGAAGNGNTIYF

J gene: TRBJ1-6
V gene: TRBV4-3
CDR3 protein: CASSQAAGVINSPLHF

J gene: TRBJ2-3
V gene: TRBV5-1
CDR3 protein: CASSVLAADTQYF